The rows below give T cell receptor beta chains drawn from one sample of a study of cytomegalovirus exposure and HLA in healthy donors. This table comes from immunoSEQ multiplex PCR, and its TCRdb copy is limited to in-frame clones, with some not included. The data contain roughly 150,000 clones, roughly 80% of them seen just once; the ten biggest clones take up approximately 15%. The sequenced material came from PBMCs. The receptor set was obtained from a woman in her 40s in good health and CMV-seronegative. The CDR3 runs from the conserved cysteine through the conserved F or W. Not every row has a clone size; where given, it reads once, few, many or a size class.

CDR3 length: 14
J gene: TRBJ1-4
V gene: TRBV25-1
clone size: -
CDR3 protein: CASSDSGEDEKLFF

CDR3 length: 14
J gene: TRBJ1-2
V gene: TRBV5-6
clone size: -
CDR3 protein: CASSLPTGNYGYTF

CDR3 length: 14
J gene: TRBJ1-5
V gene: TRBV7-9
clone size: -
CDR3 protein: CASSWGRQGQPQHF

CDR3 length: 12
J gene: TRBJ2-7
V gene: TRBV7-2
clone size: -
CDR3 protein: CASSLRVGEQYF

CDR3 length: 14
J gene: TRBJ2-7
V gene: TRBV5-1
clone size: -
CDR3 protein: CASSLGDRPHEQYF

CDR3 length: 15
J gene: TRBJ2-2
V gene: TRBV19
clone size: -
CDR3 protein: CASSRDRGKAGELFF

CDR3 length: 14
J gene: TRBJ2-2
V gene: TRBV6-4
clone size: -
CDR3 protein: CASSDSTNTGELFF

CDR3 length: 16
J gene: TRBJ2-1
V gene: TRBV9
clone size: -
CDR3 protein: CASSVGVGQGHNEQFF

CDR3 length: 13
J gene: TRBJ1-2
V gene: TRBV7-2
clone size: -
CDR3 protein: CASSLGGGRGYTF

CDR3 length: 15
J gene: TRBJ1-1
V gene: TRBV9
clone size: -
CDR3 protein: CASSAGQGRNTEAFF

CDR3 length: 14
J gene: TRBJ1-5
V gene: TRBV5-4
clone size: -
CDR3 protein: CASSSGLANQPQHF

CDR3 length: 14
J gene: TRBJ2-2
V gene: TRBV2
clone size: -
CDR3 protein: CASVRVANTGELFF

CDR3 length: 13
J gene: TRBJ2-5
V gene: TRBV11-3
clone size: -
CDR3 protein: CASLRTGEETQYF

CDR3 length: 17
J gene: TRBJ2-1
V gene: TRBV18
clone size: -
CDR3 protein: CASTPLRAGGSYNEQFF

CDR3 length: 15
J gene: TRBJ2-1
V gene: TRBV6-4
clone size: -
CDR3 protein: CASIGSGTAHNEQFF

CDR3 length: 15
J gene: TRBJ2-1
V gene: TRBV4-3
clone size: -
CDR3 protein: CASSPRVEPGNEQFF

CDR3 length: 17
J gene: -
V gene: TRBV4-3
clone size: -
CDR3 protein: CASSLPPWGQGIHEQYF

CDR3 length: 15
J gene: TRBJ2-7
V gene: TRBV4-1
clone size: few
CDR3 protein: CASSRGLAVSYEQYF

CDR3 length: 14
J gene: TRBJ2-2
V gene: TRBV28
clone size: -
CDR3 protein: CASSLTENTGELFF

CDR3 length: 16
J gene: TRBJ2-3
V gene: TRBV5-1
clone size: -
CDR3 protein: CASSLEARVFTDTQYF

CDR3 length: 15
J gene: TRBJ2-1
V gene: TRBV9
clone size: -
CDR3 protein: CASSVAAGGPYEQFF

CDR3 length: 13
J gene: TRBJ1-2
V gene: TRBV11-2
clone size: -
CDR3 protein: CASSLEGGYGYTF

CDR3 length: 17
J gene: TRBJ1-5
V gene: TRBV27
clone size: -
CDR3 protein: CASSLTYRQGINQPQHF

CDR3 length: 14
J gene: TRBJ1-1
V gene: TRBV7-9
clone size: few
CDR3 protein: CASSFGGGVTEAFF

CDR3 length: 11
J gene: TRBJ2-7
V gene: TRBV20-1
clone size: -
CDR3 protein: CSASTGREQYF

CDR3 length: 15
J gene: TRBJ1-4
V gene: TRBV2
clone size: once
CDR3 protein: CASSVYRGREEKLFF

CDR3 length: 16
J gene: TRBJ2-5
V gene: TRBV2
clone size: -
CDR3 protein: CASSPRGRWAGETQYF

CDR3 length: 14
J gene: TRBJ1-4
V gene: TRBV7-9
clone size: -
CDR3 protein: CASSISTTNEKLFF

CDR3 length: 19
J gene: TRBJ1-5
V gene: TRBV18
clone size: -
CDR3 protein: CASSPNYTYWQAEVAPQHF

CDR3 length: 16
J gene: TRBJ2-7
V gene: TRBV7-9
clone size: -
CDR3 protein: CASSLQLGQGVHEQYF

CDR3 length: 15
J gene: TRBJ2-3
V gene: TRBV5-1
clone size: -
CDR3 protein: CASSLETSVADTQYF

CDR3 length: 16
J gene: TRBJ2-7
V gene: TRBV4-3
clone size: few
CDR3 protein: CASSQVGGRSAYEQYF

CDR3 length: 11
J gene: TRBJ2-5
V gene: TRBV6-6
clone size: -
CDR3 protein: CATSGGETQYF

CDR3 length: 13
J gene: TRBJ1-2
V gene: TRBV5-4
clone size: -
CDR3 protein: CASSNDRGYGYTF

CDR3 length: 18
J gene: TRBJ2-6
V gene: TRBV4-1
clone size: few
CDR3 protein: CAAGGSPPRVSGANVLTF

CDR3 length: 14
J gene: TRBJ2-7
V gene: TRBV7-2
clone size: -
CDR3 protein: CASSSGTRSYEQYF

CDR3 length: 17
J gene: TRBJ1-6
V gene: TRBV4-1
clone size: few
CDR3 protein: CASSPTGVSSYNSPLHF

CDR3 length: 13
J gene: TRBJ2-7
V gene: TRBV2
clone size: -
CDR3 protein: CASRLGQGGVQYF

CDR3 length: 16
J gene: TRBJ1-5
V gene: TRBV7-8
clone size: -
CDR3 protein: CASSLVWGVDNQPQHF

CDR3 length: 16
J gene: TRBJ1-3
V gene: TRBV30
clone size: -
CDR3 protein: CAWSADQGYSGNTIYF